These 10 T cell receptor beta chains originate from one sample sequenced in a study of cytomegalovirus exposure and HLA in healthy donors. Primers: 60 Vbeta forward and 13 Jbeta reverse. Repertoires were generated with immunoSEQ multiplex PCR, while TCRdb's copy carries only in-frame clones and drops some. This listing includes approximately 45,000 clones. Sequencing was carried out using PBMCs. The receptors were gathered from a male donor in good health and CMV-seronegative.

The V call is TRBV9, the J call TRBJ2-3; 11 bases are a match to TRBD2. Germline CDR1 is SGDLS and CDR2 is YYNGEE. With V trimmed by 3 bases and J by 4 bases, 10 bases remained unmatched. The CDR3 is 17 residues long. The CDR3 reads CASSAKTSGSGSDTQYF. The CDR3 coding sequence is TGTGCCAGCAGCGCCAAAACTAGCGGGAGTGGGTCAGATACGCAGTATTTT.

This chain joins TRBV7-3 and TRBJ2-1; unclear D gene. The V gene's germline CDR1 is SGHTA and CDR2 FQGTGA. Trimming stripped 3 bases from V and 6 bases from J, with 12 bases between. CDR3 size: 14 residues. In DNA, the CDR3 is TGTGCCAGCAGCTTTGGTCACTCTCTCAATGAGCAGTTCTTC. Translated, it gives CASSFGHSLNEQFF. Full variable domain (rest looked up from reference TRBV7-3 and TRBJ2-1): GAGVSQTPSNKVTEKGKYVELRCDPISGHTALYWYRQSLGQGPEFLIYFQGTGAADDSGLPNDRFFAVRPEGSVSTLKIQRTERGDSAVYLCASSFGHSLNEQFFGPGTRLTVL.

CDR3 nucleotides: TGCGCCAGCAGCTTGGAAGGGGGCTGGAGCTACACCTTC. Its translation is CASSLEGGWSYTF. This sequence joins TRBV5-1 and TRBJ1-2; 7 positions match TRBD1. V lost 0 bases and J lost 9; bases outside the gene matches: 5. The CDR3 spans 13 residues. Germline V CDR1 and CDR2: SGHRS, YFSETQ. Complete variable domain (other parts from reference TRBV5-1 and TRBJ1-2): KAGVTQTPRYLIKTRGQQVTLSCSPISGHRSVSWYQQTPGQGLQFLFEYFSETQRNKGNFPGRFSGRQFSNSRSEMNVSTLELGDSALYLCASSLEGGWSYTFGSGTRLTVV.

This chain joins TRBV18 and TRBJ1-2, with 8 bases lining up with TRBD1. Germline assignment: CDR1 KGHSH and CDR2 LQKENI. With 4 bases clipped from V and 8 bases from J, the junction kept 6 bases outside the gene matches. The CDR3 extends over 13 amino acids. CDR3 protein: CASSLDRGRGYTF. As DNA, the CDR3 is TGTGCCAGCTCACTCGACAGGGGACGCGGCTACACCTTC.

As concerns this clone: No conserved phenylalanine or tryptophan is present at the end of the CDR3, so a read error is the likely explanation. The chain links TRBV18 to TRBJ2-7; possible D gene TRBD2, 6 bases. The CDR3 contains 13 residues. Trimming left V 0 bases short and J 6 bases short, with 9 bases between. CDR1 is KGHSH and CDR2 is LQKENI in the germline V gene. Here the CDR3 reads CASSPPRETEQYL. In nucleotides, the CDR3 is TGTGCCAGCTCACCACCCCGGGAGACCGAGCAGTACCTC.

The gene calls are TRBV6-4 and TRBJ1-5; 7 bases fit TRBD1. The V segment lost 5 bases and the J segment 5 bases; nucleotides outside the gene matches: 3. Germline V gene data show CDR1 as MRHNA and CDR2 as SNTAGT. The CDR3 spans 13 residues. CDR3 loop: CASSTTGDQPQHF. CDR3 sequence (DNA): TGTGCCAGCAGTACCACAGGGGATCAGCCCCAGCATTTT.

V and J are TRBV12-5 and TRBJ2-2; the D is unclear. The CDR3 sequence is 13 residues long. The germline V gene has CDR1 LGHNT and CDR2 FRNRAP. Trimming pared 5 bases from V and 6 bases from J, leaving 10 bases between. This chain's CDR3 is CASGQDMAGELFF. CDR3 DNA: TGTGCTAGTGGTCAAGACATGGCCGGGGAGCTGTTTTTT.

The chain is built from TRBV4-2 and TRBJ1-2; the D is unclear. Trimming took off 0 bases at V and 8 bases at J, with 10 bases between the two ends. This CDR3 has 13 residues. Germline V CDR1 and CDR2: LGHNA, YNFKEQ. The CDR3 is CASSQDLEDGYTF. In nucleotides, the CDR3 is TGTGCCAGCAGCCAAGATCTGGAGGACGGCTACACCTTC.

V usage is TRBV5-4 and J usage is TRBJ1-2, with D perhaps TRBD1 (5 bases). V was shortened by 4 bases and J by 7 bases, with 14 bases between the two germline ends. This CDR3 has 13 amino acids. Germline CDR1 SGHNT, CDR2 YYREEE (reference sequence). CDR3 sequence: CASSVPGRSGYTF. CDR3 coding DNA: TGTGCCAGCAGCGTTCCAGGGCGATCTGGCTACACCTTC.

The chain links TRBV28 to TRBJ1-2, with 8 bases identical to TRBD1. The CDR3 length is 14 residues. Germline values: CDR1 MDHEN, CDR2 SYDVKM. V shed 7 bases, J shed 5 bases, and the junction held 9 bases outside the gene matches. The CDR3 DNA reads TGTGCCAGCAACTTATCTGGACAGGGATATGGCTACACCTTC. Translated: CASNLSGQGYGYTF.